This T cell receptor (beta chain) is drawn from a study of Ad26.COV2.S vaccination and SARS-CoV-2 variants. Whole-study findings and limits: With respect to non-spike TCR breadth, vaccine and placebo recipients were similar.

As for treatment: 19 received Ad26.COV2.S at low or high dose, single or two shots; 5 received placebo; per-sample allocation not given. After the first vaccine or placebo injection, samples were drawn on day 63. The donor's status was that of an adult aged 18-55 years in Boston. What was given as vaccine was an Ad26 vector encoding Wuhan-strain SARS-CoV-2 spike. Assay: immunoSEQ multiplex PCR; the TCRdb copy retains only in-frame clones and omits some. The table records about 480,000 clones, around nine tenths of them present only once. As concerns this clone: The antigen remains undetermined.

Germline-derived CDR1 and CDR2 are MNHNS and SASEGT. The CDR3 length is 15 residues. Deletions cut 3 bases from V and 3 bases from J, with 14 bases between. The source is a person aged 18 to 65 who received the Ad26.COV2.S COVID-19 vaccine or a placebo. V usage is TRBV6-1 and J usage is TRBJ1-1; D is possibly TRBD1 (5 bases). Specimen: peripheral blood, collected in a trial of Ad26.COV2.S vaccine versus placebo. The CDR3 DNA is TGTGCCAGCAGTGATTACTTCCGAGGGGACACTGAAGCTTTCTTT. Protein product: CASSDYFRGDTEAFF.